These T cell receptor beta chains were read from a single sample in a study of T cell changes during pregnancy in multiple sclerosis. Method: immunoSEQ multiplex PCR; TCRdb's copy keeps in-frame clones and lacks some. The sample shows tens of thousands of clones, over 85% of them seen only once. The sequencing here drew on CD4+ T cells from peripheral blood mononuclear cells, taken in the first trimester of pregnancy. Receptors were obtained from a female donor with multiple sclerosis, enrolled in a pregnancy study. Both conserved end residues are part of each CDR3. The D gene is left open where the match is weak. A row's size may be missing; if present it is once, few, many or a size class.

V gene	J gene	clone size	D gene	CDR3 protein	CDR3 DNA
TRBV27	TRBJ1-2	.	TRBD1	CASNPGQGSHYGYTF	TGTGCCAGCAACCCAGGACAGGGGTCGCACTATGGCTACACCTTC
TRBV19	TRBJ1-2	.	TRBD1	CASSTDRGTDGYTF	TGTGCCAGTAGTACCGACAGGGGAACTGATGGCTACACCTTC
TRBV9	TRBJ2-1	few	.	CASSVDGAYVNEQFF	TGTGCCAGCAGCGTAGATGGGGCCTACGTCAATGAGCAGTTCTTC
TRBV21-1	TRBJ1-1	.	.	CASSKRTENTEAFF	TGTGCCAGCAGCAAGAGGACAGAAAACACTGAAGCTTTCTTT
TRBV19	TRBJ1-2	.	.	CASSIVTRGRNYGYTF	TGTGCCAGTAGTATAGTGACCCGGGGAAGGAACTATGGCTACACCTTC
TRBV10-3	TRBJ2-5	.	.	CATGTDLGETQYF	TGTGCCACCGGGACTGACCTAGGAGAGACCCAGTACTTC
TRBV6-1	TRBJ1-5	.	.	CASSAPPRGNQPQHF	TGTGCCAGCAGTGCCCCCCCGAGGGGGAATCAGCCCCAGCATTTT
TRBV28	TRBJ2-1	.	TRBD1	CASKSRTGYNEQFF	TGTGCCAGCAAATCCAGGACAGGGTACAATGAGCAGTTCTTC
TRBV5-1	TRBJ2-2	.	.	CASSWRADTGELFF	TGCGCCAGCTCCTGGAGGGCGGACACCGGGGAGCTGTTTTTT
TRBV11-2	TRBJ1-5	.	.	CASSLDRLGQPQHF	TGTGCCAGCAGCTTAGACAGGCTGGGTCAGCCCCAGCATTTT
TRBV19	TRBJ1-6	.	.	CASSQVSDSPLHF	TGTGCCAGTAGTCAGGTATCGGATTCACCCCTCCACTTT
TRBV7-6	TRBJ2-5	.	.	CASSINQSPRETQYF	TGTGCCAGCAGCATTAACCAGTCACCCAGGGAGACCCAGTACTTC